Below, 3 T cell receptor beta chains from the same sample are listed, as sequenced in a study of CD8+ T cells in alopecia areata. In each case, RNA was isolated and then reverse transcribed into cDNA as the sequencing template. Assay used: immunoSEQ multiplex PCR; TCRdb lists only in-frame clones, some missing. This repertoire shows 80,000 to 100,000 clones, around 38% found once; its top ten account for approximately 1.2%. The sequenced material came from CD4+ T cells sorted from blood. These receptors were collected from a human donor with alopecia areata.

A few counts support this clone. V gene TRBV29-1 combines with J gene TRBJ2-7; the match to TRBD1 covers 8 bases. The trim removed 4 bases at V and 3 bases at J, leaving 2 bases unmatched. The V gene's germline CDR1 is SQVTM and CDR2 ANQGSEA. The CDR3 is 12 amino acids. CDR3 residues: CSVVGTGYEQYF. For the CDR3, the DNA is TGCAGCGTTGTGGGGACAGGCTACGAGCAGTACTTC.

The chain links TRBV5-1 to TRBJ1-1; 7 bases map to TRBD1. This CDR3 spans 14 amino acids. In germline, CDR1 is SGHRS, CDR2 YFSETQ. J lost 10 bases, V lost 0 bases, and 9 bases had no gene match. The DNA of the CDR3 is TGCGCCAGCAGCTTGGATCTGACAGGGTCGTTAGCTTTCTTT. This gives the protein CASSLDLTGSLAFF.

The chain links TRBV7-2 to TRBJ2-1, with 8 bases aligning to TRBD1. With V trimmed by 3 bases and J by 7 bases, 14 bases remained unmatched. The CDR3 is 17 amino acids. The germline CDR1 and CDR2 sequences are SGHTA and FQGNSA. CDR3 coding DNA: TGTGCCAGCAGCTTTCTATCAACGGGACAGGTGTTAAATGAGCAGTTCTTC. Amino acids: CASSFLSTGQVLNEQFF.